This passage covers 24 T cell receptor beta chains from one sample sequenced in a study of blood T cell repertoires in COVID-19. Assay used: immunoSEQ multiplex PCR; TCRdb lists only in-frame clones, some missing. The repertoire holds some 340,000 clones, with approximately 91% as singletons. Sequencing was carried out using PBMCs or T cells enriched from blood (not recorded which). The receptor set was obtained from a woman younger than 45 who had been exposed to COVID-19.

This chain links TRBV12-5 with TRBJ1-6; TRBD1 aligns across 9 bases. Germline V gene lookup returns CDR1 LGHNT and CDR2 FRNRAP. The CDR3 totals 17 residues. Trimming took 1 base from V and 5 from J; bases not matched to a gene: 6. The CDR3 is CASGLARTGVNNSPLHF. The CDR3 DNA follows: TGTGCTAGTGGTTTGGCCCGGACAGGGGTAAATAATTCACCCCTCCACTTT. Full variable domain (rest looked up from reference TRBV12-5 and TRBJ1-6): DARVTQTPRHKVTEMGQEVTMRCQPILGHNTVFWYRQTMMQGLELLAYFRNRAPLDDSGMPKDRFSAEMPDATLATLKIQPSEPRDSAVYFCASGLARTGVNNSPLHFGNGTRLTVT.

This clone was counted once. The chain uses TRBV9 and TRBJ1-2; 7 nucleotides agree with TRBD1. CDR3 length: 14 amino acids. The germline gives CDR1 SGDLS, CDR2 YYNGEE. The V gene end was trimmed by 3 bases and the J gene end by 2 bases; junction bases not matched to a gene: 4. This chain's CDR3 is CASSAGQVNYGYTF. Here the CDR3 DNA reads TGTGCCAGCAGCGCAGGACAGGTGAACTATGGCTACACCTTC. Full variable domain (rest looked up from reference TRBV9 and TRBJ1-2): DSGVTQTPKHLITATGQRVTLRCSPRSGDLSVYWYQQSLDQGLQFLIQYYNGEERAKGNILERFSAQQFPDLHSELNLSSLELGDSALYFCASSAGQVNYGYTFGSGTRLTVV.

This chain uses TRBV5-8 with TRBJ2-2; 8 bases align to TRBD2. The CDR3 contains 15 residues. The junction had 6 bases not matched to a gene; V was cut back by 5 bases and J by 3 bases. From germline, CDR1 is SGHTS and CDR2 YDEGEE. The CDR3 here is CASRPTSGDTGELFF. In DNA, the CDR3 is TGTGCCAGCAGACCTACTAGCGGAGACACCGGGGAGCTGTTTTTT.

This chain uses TRBV29-1 with TRBJ1-2; tentatively, D is TRBD1 (5 bases). V was trimmed by 6 bases and J by 7 bases, leaving 15 bases between them. Per germline, CDR1 SQVTM and CDR2 ANQGSEA. The CDR3 spans 12 residues. The CDR3 loop reads CSVQTVPGGYTF. Here the CDR3 DNA reads TGCAGCGTGCAGACAGTACCTGGTGGCTACACCTTC.

The genes are TRBV13 and TRBJ2-7; D is perhaps TRBD1 (5 bases). This CDR3 comprises 14 residues. V lost 5 bases to trimming and J lost 2 bases, with 13 bases between them. Germline V lookup: CDR1 PRHDT, CDR2 FYEKMQ (reference sequence). DNA of the CDR3: TGTGCCAGCAGCCTTCACATGACAGCCTACGAGCAGTACTTC. Its translation: CASSLHMTAYEQYF. Variable domain in full (rest from reference TRBV13 and TRBJ2-7): AAGVIQSPRHLIKEKRETATLKCYPIPRHDTVYWYQQGPGQDPQFLISFYEKMQSDKGSIPDRFSAQQFSDYHSELNMSSLELGDSALYFCASSLHMTAYEQYFGPGTRLTVT.

This rearrangement joins TRBV5-1 to TRBJ1-1, with D maybe TRBD1 (5 bases). The length of the CDR3 is 13 residues. Germline CDR1 reads SGHRS; CDR2 reads YFSETQ. Trimming left V 0 bases short and J 6 bases short, with 9 bases between. The CDR3 region has the DNA TGCGCCAGCAGCTTGGTTCAGGGATCTGAAGCTTTCTTT. The encoded protein is CASSLVQGSEAFF.

The V gene is TRBV19, the J gene TRBJ1-2, with D possibly matching TRBD1 (5 bases). V was shortened by 3 bases and J by 8 bases, with 25 bases between the two germline ends. The CDR3 has 17 residues. The germline gives CDR1 LNHDA, CDR2 SQIVND (reference sequence). The CDR3, as DNA: TGTGCCAGTAGTATCCCAGATTTTGAGGAAGACAGCAGGGGCTACACCTTC. Translation gives CASSIPDFEEDSRGYTF.

The chain recombines TRBV10-3 with TRBJ1-4; D possibly corresponds to TRBD1 (5 bases). Per the germline V gene, CDR1 is ENHRY and CDR2 is SYGVKD. This CDR3 spans 14 amino acids. The germline V and J ends were trimmed by 3 bases and 7 bases, with 12 bases remaining between them. The CDR3 loop reads CAISDRGKAEKLFF. Written as DNA, the CDR3 is TGTGCCATCAGTGATAGGGGTAAGGCTGAAAAACTGTTTTTT.

The V call is TRBV5-5, the J call TRBJ1-5; the match to TRBD1 covers 10 bases. Germline V lookup: CDR1 SGHKS, CDR2 YYEKEE (reference sequence). The trim removed 0 bases at V and 0 bases at J, leaving 9 bases unmatched. The CDR3 loop spans 19 amino acids. The CDR3 DNA sequence: TGTGCCAGCAGCTTGGCTGGCCGGGGACAGGGGCATAGCAATCAGCCCCAGCATTTT. Protein sequence: CASSLAGRGQGHSNQPQHF.

The chain combines TRBV15 with TRBJ2-2, with 11 nucleotides matching TRBD2. The J segment lost 5 bases and the V segment lost 0 bases, leaving 5 bases of the junction unmatched. Germline V gene data show CDR1 as LNHNV and CDR2 as YYDKDF (reference sequence). The CDR3 totals 17 residues. The CDR3 nucleotides are TGTGCCACCAGCAGAGACGGACTAGCGGGCTTAACCGGGGAGCTGTTTTTT. Translated, it gives CATSRDGLAGLTGELFF.

CDR3 amino acids: CASSRYQGPEAFF. CDR3 DNA sequence: TGTGCCAGCAGCCGGTACCAGGGGCCTGAAGCTTTCTTT. This rearrangement joins TRBV4-2 to TRBJ1-1; tentatively, D is TRBD1 (6 bases). The germline V and J ends were trimmed by 4 bases and 6 bases, with 12 bases remaining between them. The CDR3 has 13 residues. Germline assignment: CDR1 LGHNA and CDR2 YNFKEQ.

This chain connects TRBV7-7 to TRBJ2-7, with TRBD1 identical over 10 bases. The CDR3 spans 15 residues. The junction had 6 bases not matched to a gene; V was cut back by 5 bases and J by 2 bases. The germline V gene encodes CDR1 SSHAT and CDR2 FNYEAQ (reference sequence). This CDR3 is CASSSGTGVAYEQYF. CDR3 DNA sequence: TGTGCCAGCAGCAGCGGGACAGGGGTAGCCTACGAGCAGTACTTC. The whole variable domain, remainder taken from reference TRBV7-7 and TRBJ2-7, is GAGVSQSPRYKVTKRGQDVTLRCDPISSHATLYWYQQALGQGPEFLTYFNYEAQPDKSGLPSDRFSAERPEGSISTLTIQRTEQRDSAMYRCASSSGTGVAYEQYFGPGTRLTVT.

CDR3: CASSSGMNTEAFF. CDR3 nucleotide sequence: TGTGCCAGCAGCTCAGGAATGAACACTGAAGCTTTCTTT. The chain combines TRBV7-6 with TRBJ1-1, with D unclear. The CDR3 consists of 13 residues. CDR1 is SGHVS, CDR2 FNYEAQ, per germline. Trimming left V 4 bases short and J 0 bases short, with 6 bases between.

V and J are TRBV28 and TRBJ1-4; D is unresolved. The V end was cut by 6 bases, the J end by 6 bases, with 8 bases between. CDR1 MDHEN and CDR2 SYDVKM come from the germline V gene. CDR3 size: 12 residues. CDR3 sequence (DNA): TGTGCCAGCAGGGTGAGGGATGAAAAACTGTTTTTT. As protein: CASRVRDEKLFF.

This clone was picked up a small number of times. The chain has TRBV6-2 or TRBV6-3 and TRBJ2-6, with D unresolved. The ends were cut back, 6 bases at V and 0 bases at J, with 12 bases in the middle. The germline V gene has CDR1 MNHEY and CDR2 SVGEGT. This CDR3 spans 16 amino acids. CDR3 DNA sequence: TGTGCCAGCAGCCCTCTCTTGTCCTCTGGGGCCAACGTCCTGACTTTC. Its protein product is CASSPLLSSGANVLTF.

The chain recombines TRBV7-9 with TRBJ2-2; 9 bases agree with TRBD1. V lost 4 bases, J lost 4 bases, and 10 bases stayed unmatched. CDR1 and CDR2 (germline): SEHNR, FQNEAQ (reference sequence). There are 17 residues in the CDR3. CDR3 coding DNA: TGTGCCAGCAGCTCCATAGTGGGACAGGGTTCCACCGGGGAGCTGTTTTTT. Translated: CASSSIVGQGSTGELFF.

The chain uses TRBV7-6 and TRBJ1-6; 9 bases match TRBD1. Looked up from germline, CDR1 is SGHVS and CDR2 is FNYEAQ. This CDR3 has 18 amino acids. The V segment lost 5 bases and the J segment 0 bases; nucleotides outside the gene matches: 8. The CDR3 reads CASSPLGQGSSYNSPLHF. For the CDR3, the DNA is TGTGCCAGCAGCCCGCTAGGACAGGGGAGCTCCTATAATTCACCCCTCCACTTT. Full variable domain (missing parts from reference TRBV7-6 and TRBJ1-6): GAGVSQSPRYKVTKRGQDVALRCDPISGHVSLYWYRQALGQGPEFLTYFNYEAQQDKSGLPNDRFSAERPEGSISTLTIQRTEQRDSAMYRCASSPLGQGSSYNSPLHFGNGTRLTVT.

The V and J genes are TRBV5-1 and TRBJ2-7; D perhaps matches TRBD1 (5 bases). CDR1 is SGHRS, CDR2 YFSETQ, per germline. V shed 3 bases and J shed 3 bases, with 13 bases lying between them. CDR3 length equals 14 residues. CDR3 DNA: TGCGCCAGCAGCTCCAGGGAACGGAGCTACGAGCAGTACTTC. The encoded protein is CASSSRERSYEQYF.

This chain joins TRBV6-5 and TRBJ2-7, with 8 bases that match TRBD1. CDR1 is MNHEY and CDR2 is SVGAGI in the germline V gene. This CDR3 spans 13 amino acids. The junction had 4 bases not matched to a gene; V was cut back by 6 bases and J by 3 bases. The CDR3 protein is CASRVGQGYEQYF. In DNA, the CDR3 is TGTGCCAGCAGGGTCGGACAGGGCTACGAGCAGTACTTC.

J is TRBJ2-7 and V is TRBV9, with TRBD1 matching over 7 bases. Looked up from germline, CDR1 is SGDLS and CDR2 is YYNGEE. The CDR3 is 14 amino acids. The junction had 5 bases not matched to a gene; V was cut back by 0 bases and J by 5 bases. Written as DNA, the CDR3 is TGTGCCAGCAGCGTAGACAGGGGCTTCCACGAGCAGTACTTC. Translating it yields CASSVDRGFHEQYF.

This sequence joins TRBV7-2 and TRBJ2-1, with 10 nucleotides matching TRBD2. Per the germline V gene, CDR1 is SGHTA and CDR2 is FQGNSA. V gave up 5 bases and J gave up 8 bases; unmatched junction bases: 9. The CDR3 length is 15 residues. The CDR3 loop reads CASSPSGGAFYEQFF. The CDR3 DNA is TGTGCCAGCAGCCCAAGCGGGGGGGCATTTTATGAGCAGTTCTTC.

This chain uses TRBV5-1 with TRBJ1-1; 11 bases are shared with TRBD1. Germline V lookup: CDR1 SGHRS, CDR2 YFSETQ. The CDR3 has 14 residues. J gave up 8 bases and V 8 bases, and 11 bases lay outside the gene matches. CDR3 amino acids: CASFVGQGEGEAFF. CDR3 DNA sequence: TGCGCCAGTTTCGTGGGACAGGGGGAGGGAGAAGCTTTCTTT.

The V gene is TRBV6-6, the J gene TRBJ2-7; D remains ambiguous. Germline loops: CDR1 MNHNY, CDR2 SVGAGI (reference sequence). V lost 6 bases to trimming and J lost 1 base, with 10 bases between them. The CDR3 has 13 amino acids. The CDR3 sequence is CASSPKSSYEQYF. For the CDR3, the DNA is TGTGCCAGCAGCCCTAAAAGTTCCTACGAGCAGTACTTC.

This chain joins TRBV5-1 and TRBJ1-4; 7 bases are shared with TRBD1. Unmatched junction bases numbered 2, after V lost 4 bases and J lost 5 bases. CDR1 SGHRS and CDR2 YFSETQ come from the germline V gene. This CDR3 has 13 residues. Here the CDR3 DNA reads TGCGCCAGCAGCGAGACAGGGAATGAAAAACTGTTTTTT. This translates into CASSETGNEKLFF.